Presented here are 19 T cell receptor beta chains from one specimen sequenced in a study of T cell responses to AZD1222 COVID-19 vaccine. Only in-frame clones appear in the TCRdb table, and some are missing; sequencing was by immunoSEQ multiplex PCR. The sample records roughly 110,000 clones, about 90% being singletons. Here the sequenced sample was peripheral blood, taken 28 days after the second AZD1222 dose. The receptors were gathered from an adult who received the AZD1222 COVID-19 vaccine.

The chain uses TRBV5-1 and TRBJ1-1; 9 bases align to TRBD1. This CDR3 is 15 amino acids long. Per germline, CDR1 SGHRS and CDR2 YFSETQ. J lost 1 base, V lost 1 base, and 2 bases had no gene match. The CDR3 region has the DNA TGCGCCAGCAGCTTGACAGGGGGCCCGAACACTGAAGCTTTCTTT. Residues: CASSLTGGPNTEAFF. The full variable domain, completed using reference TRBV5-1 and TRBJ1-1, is KAGVTQTPRYLIKTRGQQVTLSCSPISGHRSVSWYQQTPGQGLQFLFEYFSETQRNKGNFPGRFSGRQFSNSRSEMNVSTLELGDSALYLCASSLTGGPNTEAFFGQGTRLTVV.

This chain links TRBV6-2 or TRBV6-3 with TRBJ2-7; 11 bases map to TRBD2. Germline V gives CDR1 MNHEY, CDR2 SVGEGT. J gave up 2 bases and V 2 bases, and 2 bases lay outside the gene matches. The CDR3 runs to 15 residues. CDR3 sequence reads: CASSYLLAGAYEQYF. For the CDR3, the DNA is TGTGCCAGCAGTTACCTACTAGCGGGAGCCTACGAGCAGTACTTC.

The CDR3, as DNA: TGTGCCACCAGCAGAGATCTAGGACTGTGGAACACTGAAGCTTTCTTT. It yields the protein CATSRDLGLWNTEAFF. The chain carries TRBV15 and TRBJ1-1; D is undetermined. The CDR3 is made up of 16 amino acids. Germline V gene lookup returns CDR1 LNHNV and CDR2 YYDKDF (reference sequence). Trimming pared 0 bases from V and 1 base from J, leaving 12 bases between.

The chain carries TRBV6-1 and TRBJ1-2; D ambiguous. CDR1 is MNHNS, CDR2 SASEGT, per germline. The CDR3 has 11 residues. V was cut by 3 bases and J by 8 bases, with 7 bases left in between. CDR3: CASSDWEGYTF. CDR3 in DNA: TGTGCCAGCAGTGATTGGGAGGGCTACACCTTC.

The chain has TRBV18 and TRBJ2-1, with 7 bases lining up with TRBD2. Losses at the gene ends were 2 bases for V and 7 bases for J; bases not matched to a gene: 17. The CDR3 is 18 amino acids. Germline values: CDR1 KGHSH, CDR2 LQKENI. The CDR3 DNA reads TGTGCCAGCTCACCAGCACCCCCGGCTGGCGGGAGTAAAAATGAGCAGTTCTTC. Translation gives CASSPAPPAGGSKNEQFF.

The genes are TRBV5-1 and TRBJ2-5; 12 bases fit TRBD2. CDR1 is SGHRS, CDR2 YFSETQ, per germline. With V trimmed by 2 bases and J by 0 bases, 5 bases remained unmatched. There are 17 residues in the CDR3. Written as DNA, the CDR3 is TGCGCCAGCAGCTTACTAGCGGGGGGCTTGTACCAAGAGACCCAGTACTTC. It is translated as CASSLLAGGLYQETQYF.

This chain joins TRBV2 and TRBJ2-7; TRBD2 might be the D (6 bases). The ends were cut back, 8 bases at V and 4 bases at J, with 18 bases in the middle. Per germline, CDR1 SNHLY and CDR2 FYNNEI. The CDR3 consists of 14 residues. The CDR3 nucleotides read TGTGCCAGCTCGGGGGAAAGGGGCGGTTACGAGCAGTACTTC. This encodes CASSGERGGYEQYF.

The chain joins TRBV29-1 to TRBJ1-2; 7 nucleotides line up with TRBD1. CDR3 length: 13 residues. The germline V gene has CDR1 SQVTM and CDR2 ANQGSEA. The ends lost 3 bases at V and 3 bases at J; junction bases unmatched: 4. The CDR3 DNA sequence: TGCAGCGTTGAGGAGGGGGCGGACTATGGCTACACCTTC. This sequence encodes CSVEEGADYGYTF.

The DNA for the CDR3 is TGTGCCATCAGTGAGGCCCCCTTACATCAGCCCCAGCATTTT. Translation gives CAISEAPLHQPQHF. This rearrangement joins TRBV10-3 to TRBJ1-5, with D hard to call. CDR3 length: 14 amino acids. The V end lost 2 bases, the J end lost 5 bases, and 10 bases lay between the germline ends. Germline V CDR1 and CDR2: ENHRY, SYGVKD.

The CDR3 here is CASSLQETGGYTF. DNA of the CDR3: TGTGCCAGCAGCCTTCAGGAAACCGGTGGCTACACCTTC. The V and J genes are TRBV5-6 and TRBJ1-2; the D is unclear. Germline V CDR1 and CDR2: SGHDT, YYEEEE. CDR3 length: 13 residues. Trimming left V 4 bases short and J 7 bases short, with 14 bases between. Complete variable domain (other parts from reference TRBV5-6 and TRBJ1-2): DAGVTQSPTHLIKTRGQQVTLRCSPKSGHDTVSWYQQALGQGPQFIFQYYEEEERQRGNFPDRFSGHQFPNYSSELNVNALLLGDSALYLCASSLQETGGYTFGSGTRLTVV.

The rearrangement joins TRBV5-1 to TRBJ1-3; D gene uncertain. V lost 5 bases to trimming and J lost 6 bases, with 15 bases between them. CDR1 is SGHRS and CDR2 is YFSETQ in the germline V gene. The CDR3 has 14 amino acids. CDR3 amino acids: CASRSGGDANTIYF. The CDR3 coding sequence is TGCGCCAGCAGGTCGGGCGGGGATGCAAACACCATATATTTT.

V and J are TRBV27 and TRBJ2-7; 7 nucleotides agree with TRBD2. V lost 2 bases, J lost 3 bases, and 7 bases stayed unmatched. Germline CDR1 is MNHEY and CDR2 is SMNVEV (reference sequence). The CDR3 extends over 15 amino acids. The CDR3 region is CASSLEAGLNYEQYF. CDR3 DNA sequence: TGTGCCAGCAGTTTAGAAGCGGGACTGAACTACGAGCAGTACTTC.

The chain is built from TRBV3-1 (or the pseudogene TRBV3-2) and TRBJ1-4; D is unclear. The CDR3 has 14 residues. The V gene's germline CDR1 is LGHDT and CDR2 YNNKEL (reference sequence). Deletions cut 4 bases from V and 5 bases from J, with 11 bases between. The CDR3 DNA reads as TGTGCCAGCAGCCCAAGAACTGAGAATGAAAAACTGTTTTTT. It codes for CASSPRTENEKLFF.

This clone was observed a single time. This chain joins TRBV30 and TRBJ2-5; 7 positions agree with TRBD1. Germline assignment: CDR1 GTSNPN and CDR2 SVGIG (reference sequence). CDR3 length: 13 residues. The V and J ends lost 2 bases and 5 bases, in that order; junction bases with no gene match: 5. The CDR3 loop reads CAWSKGAGETQYF. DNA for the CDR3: TGTGCCTGGAGTAAGGGGGCTGGGGAGACCCAGTACTTC.

The CDR3 DNA sequence: TGTGCCTGGAGGACGGGCGGCGGGAATAATTCACCCCTCCACTTT. This sequence encodes CAWRTGGGNNSPLHF. The chain couples TRBV30 to TRBJ1-6; D unresolved. Germline V gives CDR1 GTSNPN, CDR2 SVGIG (reference sequence). The V gene lost 3 bases and the J gene lost 5 bases, with 14 bases spanning the gap. The CDR3 totals 15 residues.

The CDR3 loop is CASSATGVYNEQFF. CDR3 sequence (DNA): TGTGCCAGCAGCGCGACGGGAGTCTACAATGAGCAGTTCTTC. The V gene is TRBV9, the J gene TRBJ2-1; the D gene is possibly TRBD2 (6 bases). Germline CDR1 SGDLS, CDR2 YYNGEE. V lost 3 bases and J lost 3, with 10 bases in between. The CDR3 extends over 14 amino acids.

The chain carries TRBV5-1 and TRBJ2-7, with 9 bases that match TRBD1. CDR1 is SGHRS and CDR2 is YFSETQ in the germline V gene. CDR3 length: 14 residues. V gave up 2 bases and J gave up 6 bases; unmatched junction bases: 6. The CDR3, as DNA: TGCGCCAGCAGCTTACAGACAGGGGGAGGCGAGCAGTACTTC. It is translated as CASSLQTGGGEQYF.

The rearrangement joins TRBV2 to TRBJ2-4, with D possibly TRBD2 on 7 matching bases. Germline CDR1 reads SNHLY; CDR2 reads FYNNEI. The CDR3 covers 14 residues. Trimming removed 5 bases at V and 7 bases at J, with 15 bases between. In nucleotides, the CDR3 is TGTGCCAGCAGTCGAGGCCGGGGGGCGAACATTCAGTACTTC. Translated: CASSRGRGANIQYF.

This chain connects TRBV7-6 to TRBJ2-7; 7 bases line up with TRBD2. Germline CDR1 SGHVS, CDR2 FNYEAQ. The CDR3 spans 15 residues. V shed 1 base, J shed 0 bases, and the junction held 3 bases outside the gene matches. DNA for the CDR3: TGTGCCAGCAGCTTAGTCGGCGGGAGCTCCTACGAGCAGTACTTC. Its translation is CASSLVGGSSYEQYF.